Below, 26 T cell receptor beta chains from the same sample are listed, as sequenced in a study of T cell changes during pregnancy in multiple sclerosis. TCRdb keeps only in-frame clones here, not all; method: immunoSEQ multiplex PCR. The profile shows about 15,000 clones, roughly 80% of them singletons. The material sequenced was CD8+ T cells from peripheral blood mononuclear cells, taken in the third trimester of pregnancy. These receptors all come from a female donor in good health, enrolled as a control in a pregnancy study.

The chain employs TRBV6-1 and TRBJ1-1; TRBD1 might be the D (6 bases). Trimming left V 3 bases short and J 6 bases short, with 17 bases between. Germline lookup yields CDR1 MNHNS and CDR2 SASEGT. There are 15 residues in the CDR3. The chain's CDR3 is CASSEFPGTSPEAFF. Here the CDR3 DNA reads TGTGCCAGCAGTGAGTTCCCCGGGACATCCCCTGAAGCTTTCTTT.

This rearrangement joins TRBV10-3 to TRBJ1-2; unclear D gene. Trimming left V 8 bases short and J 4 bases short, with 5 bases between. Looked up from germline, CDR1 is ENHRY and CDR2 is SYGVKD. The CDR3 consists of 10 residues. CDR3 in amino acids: CAIGAYGYTF. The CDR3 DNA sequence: TGTGCCATCGGAGCCTATGGCTACACCTTC.

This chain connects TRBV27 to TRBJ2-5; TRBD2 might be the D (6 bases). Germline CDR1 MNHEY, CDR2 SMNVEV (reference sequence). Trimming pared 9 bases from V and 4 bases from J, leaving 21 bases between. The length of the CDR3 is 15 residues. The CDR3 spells CARAWDWRLRETQYF. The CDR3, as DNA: TGTGCCAGAGCCTGGGACTGGCGACTTCGAGAGACCCAGTACTTC.

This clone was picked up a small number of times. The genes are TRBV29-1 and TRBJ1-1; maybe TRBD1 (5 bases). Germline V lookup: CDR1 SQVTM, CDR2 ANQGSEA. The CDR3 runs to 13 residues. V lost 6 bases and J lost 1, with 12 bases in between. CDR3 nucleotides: TGCAGCGTAGACAGCGACCGGAACACTGAAGCTTTCTTT. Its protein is CSVDSDRNTEAFF.

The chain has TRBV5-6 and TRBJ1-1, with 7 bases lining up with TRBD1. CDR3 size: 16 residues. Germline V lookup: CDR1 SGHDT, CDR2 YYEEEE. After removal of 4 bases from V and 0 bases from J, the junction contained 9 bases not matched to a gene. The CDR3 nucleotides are TGTGCCAGCAGCGGCGAAGGACAGGCCTTGAACACTGAAGCTTTCTTT. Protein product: CASSGEGQALNTEAFF.

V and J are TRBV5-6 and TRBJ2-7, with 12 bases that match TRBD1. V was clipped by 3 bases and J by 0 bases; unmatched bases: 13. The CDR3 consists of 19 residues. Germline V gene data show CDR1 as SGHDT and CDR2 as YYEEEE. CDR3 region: CASSWDRGQGARSSYEQYF. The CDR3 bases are TGTGCCAGCAGCTGGGATCGGGGACAGGGGGCGCGGAGCTCCTACGAGCAGTACTTC.

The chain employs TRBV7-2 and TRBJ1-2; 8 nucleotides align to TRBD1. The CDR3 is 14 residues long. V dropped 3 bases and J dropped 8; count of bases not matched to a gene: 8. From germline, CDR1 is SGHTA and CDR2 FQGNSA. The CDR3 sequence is CASSFGQGTVGYTF. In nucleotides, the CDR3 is TGTGCCAGCAGCTTTGGACAGGGAACGGTAGGCTACACCTTC.

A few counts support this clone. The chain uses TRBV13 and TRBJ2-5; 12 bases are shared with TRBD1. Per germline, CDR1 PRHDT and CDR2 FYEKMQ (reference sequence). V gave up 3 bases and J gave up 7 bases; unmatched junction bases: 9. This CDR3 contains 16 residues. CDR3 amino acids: CASSFTGTGGEGTQYF. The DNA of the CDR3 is TGTGCCAGCAGCTTTACCGGGACAGGGGGCGAAGGGACCCAGTACTTC.

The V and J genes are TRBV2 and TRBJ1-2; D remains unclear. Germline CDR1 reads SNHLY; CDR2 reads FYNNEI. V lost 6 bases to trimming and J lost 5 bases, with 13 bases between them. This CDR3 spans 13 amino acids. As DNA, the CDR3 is TGTGCCAGCAGGGGAGTGCCCACTTATGGCTACACCTTC. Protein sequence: CASRGVPTYGYTF.

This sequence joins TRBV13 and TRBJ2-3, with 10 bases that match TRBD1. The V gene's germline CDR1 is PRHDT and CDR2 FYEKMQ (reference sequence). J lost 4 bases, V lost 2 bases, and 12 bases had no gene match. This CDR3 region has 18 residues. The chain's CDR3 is CASSLNKPGQGMPDTQYF. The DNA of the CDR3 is TGTGCCAGCAGCTTAAACAAACCGGGACAGGGGATGCCAGATACGCAGTATTTT. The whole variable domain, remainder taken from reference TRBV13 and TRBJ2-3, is AAGVIQSPRHLIKEKRETATLKCYPIPRHDTVYWYQQGPGQDPQFLISFYEKMQSDKGSIPDRFSAQQFSDYHSELNMSSLELGDSALYFCASSLNKPGQGMPDTQYFGPGTRLTVL.

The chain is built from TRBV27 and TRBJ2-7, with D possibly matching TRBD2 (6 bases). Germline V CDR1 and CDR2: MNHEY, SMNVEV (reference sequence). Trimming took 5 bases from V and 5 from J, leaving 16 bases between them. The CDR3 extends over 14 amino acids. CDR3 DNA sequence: TGTGCCAGCAGTCCCGCGGGACTTCACCACGAGCAGTACTTC. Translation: CASSPAGLHHEQYF.

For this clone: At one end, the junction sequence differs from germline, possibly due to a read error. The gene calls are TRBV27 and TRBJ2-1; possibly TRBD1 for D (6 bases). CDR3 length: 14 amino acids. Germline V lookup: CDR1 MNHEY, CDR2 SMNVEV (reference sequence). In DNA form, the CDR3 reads TGTGCCAGCAGTTTATCGATGGCGGACAGCCTCAGGATCTTC. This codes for CASSLSMADSLRIF.

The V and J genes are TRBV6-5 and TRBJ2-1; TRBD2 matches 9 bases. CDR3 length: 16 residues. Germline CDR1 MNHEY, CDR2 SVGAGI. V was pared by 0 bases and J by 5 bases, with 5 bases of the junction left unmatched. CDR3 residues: CASSYSGASGNNEQFF. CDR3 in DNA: TGTGCCAGCAGTTACTCGGGGGCTAGCGGGAACAATGAGCAGTTCTTC.

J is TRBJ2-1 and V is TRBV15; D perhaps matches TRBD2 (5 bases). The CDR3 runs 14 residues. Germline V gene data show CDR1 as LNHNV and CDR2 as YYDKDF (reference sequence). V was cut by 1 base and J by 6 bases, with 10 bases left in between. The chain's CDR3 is CATSRVGGSNEQFF. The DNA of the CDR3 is TGTGCCACCAGCAGAGTGGGCGGGTCCAATGAGCAGTTCTTC.

The CDR3 loop reads CASRGLAGVRDTQYF. In nucleotides, the CDR3 is TGTGCCAGTAGAGGGCTAGCGGGGGTCCGCGATACGCAGTATTTT. The chain recombines TRBV19 with TRBJ2-3; 10 positions agree with TRBD2. The CDR3 loop spans 15 amino acids. Per germline, CDR1 LNHDA and CDR2 SQIVND (reference sequence). The V and J ends lost 6 bases and 6 bases, in that order; junction bases with no gene match: 9.

For the CDR3, the DNA is TGCACCAGCAGCCTAGGGGGGACTAGCGGGAGACGCTACAATGAGCAGTTCTTC. Residues: CTSSLGGTSGRRYNEQFF. The chain carries TRBV1 and TRBJ2-1; the D call of TRBD2 is as the table states it, not checked on the DNA. TRBV1 is reported as a pseudogene. The CDR3 consists of 18 residues.

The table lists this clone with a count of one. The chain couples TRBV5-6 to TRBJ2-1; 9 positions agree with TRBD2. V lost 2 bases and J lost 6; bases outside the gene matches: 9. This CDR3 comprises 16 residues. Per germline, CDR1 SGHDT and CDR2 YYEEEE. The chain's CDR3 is CASSLLAGVLRNEQFF. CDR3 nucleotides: TGTGCCAGCAGCTTATTAGCGGGAGTTTTACGCAATGAGCAGTTCTTC.

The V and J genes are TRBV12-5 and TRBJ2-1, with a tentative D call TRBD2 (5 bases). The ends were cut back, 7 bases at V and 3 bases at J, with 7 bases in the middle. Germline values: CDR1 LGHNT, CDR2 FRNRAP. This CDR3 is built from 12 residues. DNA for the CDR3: TGTGCTAGTGAAGGACTCTACAATGAGCAGTTCTTC. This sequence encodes CASEGLYNEQFF. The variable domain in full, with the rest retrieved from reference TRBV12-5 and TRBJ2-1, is DARVTQTPRHKVTEMGQEVTMRCQPILGHNTVFWYRQTMMQGLELLAYFRNRAPLDDSGMPKDRFSAEMPDATLATLKIQPSEPRDSAVYFCASEGLYNEQFFGPGTRLTVL.

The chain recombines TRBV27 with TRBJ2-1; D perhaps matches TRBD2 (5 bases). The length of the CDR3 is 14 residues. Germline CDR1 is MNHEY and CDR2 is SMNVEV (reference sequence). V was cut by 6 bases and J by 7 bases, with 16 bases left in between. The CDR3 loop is CASSPLATGNEQFF. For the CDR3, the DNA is TGTGCCAGCAGCCCCCTAGCCACCGGGAATGAGCAGTTCTTC.

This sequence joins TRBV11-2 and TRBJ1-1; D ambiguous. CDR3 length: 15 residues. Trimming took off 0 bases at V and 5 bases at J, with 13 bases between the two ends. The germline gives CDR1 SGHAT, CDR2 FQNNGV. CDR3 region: CASSLDEGGLTEAFF. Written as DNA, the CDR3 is TGTGCCAGCAGCTTAGATGAGGGCGGTTTGACTGAAGCTTTCTTT.

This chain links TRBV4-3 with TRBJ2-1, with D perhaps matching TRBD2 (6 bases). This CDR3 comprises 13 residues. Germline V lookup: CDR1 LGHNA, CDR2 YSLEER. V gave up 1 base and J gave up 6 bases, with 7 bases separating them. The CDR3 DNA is TGCGCCAGCAGCCAAGGGGGGGTCAATGAGCAGTTCTTC. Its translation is CASSQGGVNEQFF.

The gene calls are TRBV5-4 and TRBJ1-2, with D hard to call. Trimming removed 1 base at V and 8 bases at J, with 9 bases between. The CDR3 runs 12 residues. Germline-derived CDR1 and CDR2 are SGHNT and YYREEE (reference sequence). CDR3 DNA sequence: TGTGCCAGCAGCTTGAGCAGGCAGGGCTACACCTTC. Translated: CASSLSRQGYTF.

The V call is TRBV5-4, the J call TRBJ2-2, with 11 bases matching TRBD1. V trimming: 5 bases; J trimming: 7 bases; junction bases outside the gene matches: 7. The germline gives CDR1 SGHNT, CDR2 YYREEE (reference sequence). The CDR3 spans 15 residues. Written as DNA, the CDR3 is TGTGCCAGCAGTCCGGACAGGGGGCCGGGCGGGGAGCTGTTTTTT. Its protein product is CASSPDRGPGGELFF.

The CDR3 coding sequence is TGTGCCAGCAGTGAAAGTAAACCCCACGGGATAGTTCAGCCCCAGCATTTT. Its protein is CASSESKPHGIVQPQHF. The chain couples TRBV2 to TRBJ1-5; D remains ambiguous. The V end was cut by 2 bases, the J end by 6 bases, with 20 bases between. Germline V CDR1 and CDR2: SNHLY, FYNNEI. The CDR3 length is 17 residues.

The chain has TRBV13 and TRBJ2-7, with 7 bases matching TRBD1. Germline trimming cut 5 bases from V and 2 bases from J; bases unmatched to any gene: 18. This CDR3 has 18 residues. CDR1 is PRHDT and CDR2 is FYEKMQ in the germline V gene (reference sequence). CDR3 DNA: TGTGCCAGCAGCACCACGACAGGGACACCCGAAGGAACCTACGAGCAGTACTTC. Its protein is CASSTTTGTPEGTYEQYF.

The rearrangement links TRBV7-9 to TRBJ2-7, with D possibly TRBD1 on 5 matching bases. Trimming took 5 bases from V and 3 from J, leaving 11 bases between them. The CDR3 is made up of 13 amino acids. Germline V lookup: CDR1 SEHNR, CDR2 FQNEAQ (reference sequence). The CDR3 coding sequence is TGTGCCAGCAGCCCACAGGCTAGCTACGAGCAGTACTTC. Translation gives CASSPQASYEQYF.